The 32 T cell receptor beta chains reported below all come from one sample, sequenced in a study of neurological immune-mediated disorders (dated by TCRdb to the late 2010s). Libraries came from 5' RACE. The sequencer listed for this sample is Illumina HiSeq 2500. The public reads were run again by TCRdb, first through fastp at Q25 and then through MiXCR, and only productive beta chains were kept. Rows with one shared CDR3 protein collapse into an entry with the most common genes and DNA. This sample has about 120,000 distinct CDR3 sequences in its table, and roughly 3.2% of those were observed once. The ten largest make up over 1% of the sample. Input material: PBMCs. These receptors all come from a woman in her 30s with multiple sclerosis.

This clonotype was recorded at least ten times. The chain carries TRBV12-3 or TRBV12-4 and TRBJ1-1, with TRBD1 as a possible D gene (5 bases). The V gene lost 5 bases and the J gene lost 5 bases, with 9 bases spanning the gap. CDR3 length: 12 amino acids. The CDR3 DNA follows: TGTGCCAGCAGTCCGGGGGGGACTGAAGCTTTCTTT. This encodes CASSPGGTEAFF.

This clonotype was observed many times. The chain uses TRBV29-1 and TRBJ2-7; tentatively, D is TRBD1 (5 bases). This CDR3 is built from 13 residues. CDR1 and CDR2 (germline): SQVTM, ANQGSEA. Trimming left V 6 bases short and J 6 bases short, with 18 bases between. The CDR3 loop reads CSVRQARGGEQYF. The CDR3 DNA reads TGCAGCGTACGGCAGGCAAGGGGTGGCGAGCAGTACTTC.

At least ten counts were recorded for this clonotype. This sequence joins TRBV7-8 and TRBJ2-7, with 7 bases lining up with TRBD1. The length of the CDR3 is 14 residues. Germline V gene lookup returns CDR1 SGHVS and CDR2 FQNEAQ. The V segment lost 2 bases and the J segment 6 bases; nucleotides outside the gene matches: 7. DNA of the CDR3: TGTGCCAGCAGCTTATGGGACAGCCTTTCCGAGCAGTACTTC. Protein product: CASSLWDSLSEQYF.

Many counts were recorded for this clonotype. This rearrangement joins TRBV20-1 to TRBJ1-2; D is ambiguous. Trimming took 3 bases from V and 8 from J, leaving 13 bases between them. This CDR3 region has 12 residues. The V gene's germline CDR1 is DFQATT and CDR2 SNEGSKA (reference sequence). The CDR3 sequence is CSASGPWPGYTF. For the CDR3, the DNA is TGCAGTGCTAGCGGCCCCTGGCCCGGCTACACCTTC.

This clonotype was seen ten or more times. The rearrangement links TRBV6-2 or TRBV6-3 to TRBJ1-5, with a tentative D call TRBD1 (5 bases). The V gene lost 2 bases and the J gene lost 7 bases, with 15 bases spanning the gap. The CDR3 loop spans 15 amino acids. Looked up from germline, CDR1 is MNHEY and CDR2 is SVGEGT. CDR3 in DNA: TGTGCCAGCAGTTACGTGAGGGGTCACGGACAGCCCCAGCATTTT. Translating it yields CASSYVRGHGQPQHF.

The chain employs TRBV24-1 and TRBJ2-1; 7 bases are shared with TRBD1. Germline V gene lookup returns CDR1 KGHDR and CDR2 SFDVKD. The CDR3 spans 11 residues. After removal of 9 bases from V and 8 bases from J, the junction contained 3 bases not matched to a gene. CDR3 protein: CATQDRDEQFF. The CDR3 bases are TGTGCCACCCAAGACAGGGATGAGCAGTTCTTC.

This clonotype was seen many times. The gene calls are TRBV13 and TRBJ2-2; D uncertain. Germline V CDR1 and CDR2: PRHDT, FYEKMQ (reference sequence). The CDR3 runs to 15 residues. V gave up 6 bases and J gave up 5 bases, with 16 bases separating them. The CDR3 DNA is TGTGCCAGCAGTGAACAAGGGTTCGGGACCGGGGAGCTGTTTTTT. This codes for CASSEQGFGTGELFF. Full variable domain (missing parts from reference TRBV13 and TRBJ2-2): AAGVIQSPRHLIKEKRETATLKCYPIPRHDTVYWYQQGPGQDPQFLISFYEKMQSDKGSIPDRFSAQQFSDYHSELNMSSLELGDSALYFCASSEQGFGTGELFFGEGSRLTVL.

This clonotype was recorded many times. The chain joins TRBV7-2 to TRBJ1-2, with 8 bases lining up with TRBD1. CDR3 length: 17 amino acids. CDR1 and CDR2 (germline): SGHTA, FQGNSA. The V segment lost 1 base and the J segment 3 bases; nucleotides outside the gene matches: 10. In nucleotides, the CDR3 is TGTGCCAGCAGCTTAGACGCTGTCGCACAGGGGGACTATGGCTACACCTTC. It is translated as CASSLDAVAQGDYGYTF. Combining the CDR3 with reference TRBV7-2 and TRBJ1-2 gives the whole variable domain GAGVSQSPSNKVTEKGKDVELRCDPISGHTALYWYRQSLGQGLEFLIYFQGNSAPDKSGLPSDRFSAERTGGSVSTLTIQRTQQEDSAVYLCASSLDAVAQGDYGYTFGSGTRLTVV.

There are many counts of this clonotype. The rearrangement uses TRBV6-2 or TRBV6-3 and TRBJ2-4; D is unresolved. The V and J ends lost 8 bases and 0 bases respectively, with 14 bases between them. The CDR3 runs 15 residues. Germline V gene lookup returns CDR1 MNHEY and CDR2 SVGEGT. The CDR3 loop is CASSVELVAKNIQYF. For the CDR3, the DNA is TGTGCCAGCTCCGTGGAACTCGTAGCCAAAAACATTCAGTACTTC.

This clonotype was counted ten times or more. V usage is TRBV12-3 or TRBV12-4 and J usage is TRBJ2-1; 11 nucleotides line up with TRBD1. The CDR3 consists of 16 residues. With 5 bases clipped from V and 3 bases from J, the junction kept 6 bases outside the gene matches. CDR3 residues: CASSPEGTGGYNEQFF. The CDR3 DNA is TGTGCCAGCAGTCCTGAGGGGACAGGGGGCTACAATGAGCAGTTCTTC.

At least ten counts were recorded for this clonotype. The chain joins TRBV12-3 or TRBV12-4 to TRBJ1-5; tentative D call: TRBD1 (6 bases). V gave up 8 bases and J gave up 1 base, with 12 bases separating them. This CDR3 comprises 14 residues. The CDR3 protein is CASSGGASNQPQHF. CDR3 in DNA: TGTGCCAGCTCGGGGGGGGCCAGCAATCAGCCCCAGCATTTT.

Many counts were recorded for this clonotype. The chain combines TRBV29-1 with TRBJ1-1; D call uncertain. Germline V gene data show CDR1 as SQVTM and CDR2 as ANQGSEA. Deletions cut 6 bases from V and 0 bases from J, with 8 bases between. This CDR3 spans 12 amino acids. The CDR3 protein is CSVGWMNTEAFF. In DNA form, the CDR3 reads TGCAGCGTCGGGTGGATGAACACTGAAGCTTTCTTT.

The table lists this clonotype with many counts. The chain has TRBV29-1 and TRBJ2-7; D is unresolved. Trimming took off 6 bases at V and 5 bases at J, with 14 bases between the two ends. This CDR3 has 12 residues. Germline V CDR1 and CDR2: SQVTM, ANQGSEA. The CDR3 reads CSVRRRFNEQYF. The CDR3 region has the DNA TGCAGCGTCCGAAGACGTTTCAACGAGCAGTACTTC.

This clonotype was picked up many times. The chain combines TRBV20-1 with TRBJ2-3; unclear D gene. The CDR3 spans 14 residues. The germline gives CDR1 DFQATT, CDR2 SNEGSKA (reference sequence). V dropped 0 bases and J dropped 4 bases, with 11 bases sitting between them. The CDR3 bases are TGCAGTGCTAGAGATTCAGGCAGTTCAGATACGCAGTATTTT. Residues: CSARDSGSSDTQYF.

This clonotype was seen repeatedly, ten times or more. This chain connects TRBV20-1 to TRBJ2-7, with TRBD1 matching 11 bases. Trimming cost V 0 bases and J 0 bases; bases outside gene matches: 4. Germline values: CDR1 DFQATT, CDR2 SNEGSKA (reference sequence). The CDR3 runs 16 residues. As DNA, the CDR3 is TGCAGTGCTAGAGATGTGGGGACAGGGGGCTCCTACGAGCAGTACTTC. This codes for CSARDVGTGGSYEQYF.

This clonotype showed up many times. The genes are TRBV6-5 and TRBJ2-2; 7 nucleotides agree with TRBD1. Trimming cost V 3 bases and J 6 bases; bases outside gene matches: 1. Germline CDR1 and CDR2: MNHEY and SVGAGI. The CDR3 length is 13 residues. CDR3 DNA: TGTGCCAGCAGTTATGGACAGGCCGGGGAGCTGTTTTTT. This encodes CASSYGQAGELFF.

Comment on this clonotype: A read error may account for a junction end that differs from germline. CDR3 DNA sequence: TGTGTCAGCAGCCCCGACATGGGAGGAACAGATACGCAGTATTTT. Translated, it gives CVSSPDMGGTDTQYF. The rearrangement uses TRBV7-2 and TRBJ2-3; D perhaps matches TRBD2 (6 bases). CDR1 and CDR2 (germline): SGHTA, FQGNSA. This CDR3 spans 15 amino acids. The whole variable domain, remainder taken from reference TRBV7-2 and TRBJ2-3, is GAGVSQSPSNKVTEKGKDVELRCDPISGHTALYWYRQSLGQGLEFLIYFQGNSAPDKSGLPSDRFSAERTGGSVSTLTIQRTQQEDSAVYLCVSSPDMGGTDTQYFGPGTRLTVL.

This clonotype has a count of ten or more. This chain joins TRBV7-2 and TRBJ1-6, with a possible D match to TRBD1 (6 bases). Germline V CDR1 and CDR2: SGHTA, FQGNSA. V was trimmed by 4 bases and J by 9 bases, leaving 10 bases between them. The CDR3 sequence is 13 residues long. CDR3 sequence (DNA): TGTGCCAGCAGCTCCGACAGGAGTTCACCCCTCCACTTT. Translated, it gives CASSSDRSSPLHF.

About this clonotype: A much bigger clone sits one base away, suggesting this may be a read error. The rearrangement links TRBV12-3 or TRBV12-4 to TRBJ2-7; D call uncertain. This CDR3 contains 11 residues. The CDR3 loop reads CDSSGSYEQYF. The DNA for the CDR3 is TGTGACAGCAGTGGATCCTACGAGCAGTACTTC.

This clonotype was detected many times. The chain has TRBV6-2 or TRBV6-3 and TRBJ1-2, with D maybe TRBD1 (5 bases). CDR1 is MNHEY, CDR2 SVGEGT, per germline. CDR3 length: 13 residues. V was pared by 8 bases and J by 2 bases, with 12 bases between. CDR3 DNA: TGTGCCAGCGGACTGACAGAGAACTATGGCTACACCTTC. Encoded protein: CASGLTENYGYTF.

This clonotype was detected many times. This sequence joins TRBV29-1 and TRBJ1-1; D is ambiguous. This CDR3 is 13 amino acids long. Trimming removed 2 bases from V and 4 bases from J, with 11 bases in between. Germline CDR1 and CDR2: SQVTM and ANQGSEA. In DNA, the CDR3 is TGCAGCGTTGAAAAGGGTGTGGGCACTGAAGCTTTCTTT. Amino acid sequence: CSVEKGVGTEAFF.

This clonotype was recorded many times. The rearrangement uses TRBV7-8 and TRBJ1-6, with 9 bases that match TRBD1. Germline CDR1 reads SGHVS; CDR2 reads FQNEAQ. With 7 bases clipped from V and 7 bases from J, the junction kept 5 bases outside the gene matches. The CDR3 totals 14 residues. CDR3: CASTPGTGNSPLHF. CDR3 in DNA: TGTGCCAGCACCCCCGGGACAGGGAATTCACCCCTCCACTTT.

The table lists this clonotype with many counts. The chain carries TRBV20-1 and TRBJ2-4; TRBD2 agrees at 7 bases. Trimming took 0 bases from V and 8 from J; bases not matched to a gene: 7. The germline V gene has CDR1 DFQATT and CDR2 SNEGSKA (reference sequence). CDR3 length equals 14 residues. The CDR3 is CSARDFGGGDIQYF. For the CDR3, the DNA is TGCAGTGCTAGAGATTTTGGGGGGGGAGACATTCAGTACTTC.

This clonotype came up many times. The rearrangement links TRBV7-8 to TRBJ1-1, with 9 bases fitting TRBD1. The CDR3 extends over 16 amino acids. Germline trimming cut 1 base from V and 1 base from J; bases unmatched to any gene: 4. Germline V gene data show CDR1 as SGHVS and CDR2 as FQNEAQ. CDR3 region: CASSLGYRGPNTEAFF. The CDR3 DNA follows: TGTGCCAGCAGCTTAGGGTACAGGGGGCCGAACACTGAAGCTTTCTTT.

This clonotype showed up just a few times. V gene TRBV20-1 combines with J gene TRBJ1-1, with a possible D match to TRBD1 (5 bases). Germline V CDR1 and CDR2: DFQATT, SNEGSKA (reference sequence). CDR3 size: 11 residues. Deletions cut 6 bases from V and 5 bases from J, with 10 bases between. CDR3 nucleotides: TGCAGTGCACCAAGGGGAACTGAAGCTTTCTTT. It specifies CSAPRGTEAFF.

This clonotype was detected many times. The chain uses TRBV27 and TRBJ1-2; D ambiguous. The CDR3 extends over 14 amino acids. V gave up 6 bases and J gave up 4 bases, with 15 bases separating them. The germline V gene has CDR1 MNHEY and CDR2 SMNVEV (reference sequence). The CDR3 region has the DNA TGTGCCAGCAGCCCTAATAGGGAAGTCTATGGCTACACCTTC. Translating gives CASSPNREVYGYTF.

This clonotype has a handful of counts. The chain's CDR3 is CSVEPRDRGGYGYTF. The CDR3 DNA reads TGCAGCGTTGAGCCCCGGGACAGGGGTGGGTATGGCTACACCTTC. The chain combines TRBV29-1 with TRBJ1-2; 10 nucleotides line up with TRBD1. The CDR3 has 15 residues. With V trimmed by 3 bases and J by 5 bases, 9 bases remained unmatched. CDR1 and CDR2 from the germline V gene are SQVTM and ANQGSEA.

This sequence joins TRBV29-1 and TRBJ1-1; D uncertain. V lost 7 bases to trimming and J lost 0 bases, with 12 bases between them. The CDR3 runs 13 residues. Germline CDR1 is SQVTM and CDR2 is ANQGSEA. CDR3 protein: CSGLQLMNTEAFF. CDR3 in DNA: TGCAGCGGGTTACAGCTTATGAACACTGAAGCTTTCTTT.

The V gene is TRBV20-1, the J gene TRBJ2-7, with D tentatively TRBD2 (6 bases). The germline V gene encodes CDR1 DFQATT and CDR2 SNEGSKA (reference sequence). V lost 2 bases to trimming and J lost 2 bases, with 13 bases between them. The CDR3 spans 14 residues. CDR3 nucleotides: TGCAGTGCTAGAAGGGAGGCAACGACCTACGAGCAGTACTTC. Encoded protein: CSARREATTYEQYF.

Note on this clonotype: With a much larger clone just one base away, this may be a read error. The V gene is TRBV16, the J gene TRBJ1-1; D may be TRBD1 (5 bases). The CDR3 is 15 amino acids. Germline V gene data show CDR1 as KGHSY and CDR2 as FQNENV. V was trimmed by 1 base and J by 3 bases, leaving 12 bases between them. CDR3 amino acids: CASSQYWTWDTEAFF. CDR3 in DNA: TGTGCCAGCAGCCAATACTGGACATGGGACACTGAAGCTTTCTTT.

The sample holds many counts of this clonotype. The genes are TRBV20-1 and TRBJ2-3; 10 positions match TRBD2. The V and J ends lost 0 bases and 5 bases, in that order; junction bases with no gene match: 17. The germline CDR1 and CDR2 sequences are DFQATT and SNEGSKA (reference sequence). The CDR3 has 19 residues. CDR3 DNA: TGCAGTGCTAGAGATCGTGGGAGCGGGAGGGCCTTGTTCGGAGATACGCAGTATTTT. This encodes CSARDRGSGRALFGDTQYF.

In this sample, this clonotype turned up many times. This chain uses TRBV9 with TRBJ2-3, with D perhaps TRBD1 or TRBD2 (6 bases each). V gave up 0 bases and J gave up 2 bases, with 10 bases separating them. The CDR3 is made up of 15 amino acids. CDR1 is SGDLS and CDR2 is YYNGEE in the germline V gene. The CDR3: CASSVGGALTDTQYF. For the CDR3, the DNA is TGTGCCAGCAGCGTAGGGGGGGCTCTCACAGATACGCAGTATTTT.